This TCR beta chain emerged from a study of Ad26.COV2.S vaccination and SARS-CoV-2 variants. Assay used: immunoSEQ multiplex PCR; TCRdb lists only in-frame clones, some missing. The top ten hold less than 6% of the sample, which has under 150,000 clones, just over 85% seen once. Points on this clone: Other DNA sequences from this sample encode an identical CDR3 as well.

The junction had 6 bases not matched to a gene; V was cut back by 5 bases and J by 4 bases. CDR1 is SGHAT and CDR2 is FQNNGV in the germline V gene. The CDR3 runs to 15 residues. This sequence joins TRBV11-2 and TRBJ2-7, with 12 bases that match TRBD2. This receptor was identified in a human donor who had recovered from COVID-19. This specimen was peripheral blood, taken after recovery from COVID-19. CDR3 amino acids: CASSLGLAGPYEQYF. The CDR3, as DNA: TGTGCCAGCAGCCTAGGACTAGCGGGGCCTTACGAGCAGTACTTC.